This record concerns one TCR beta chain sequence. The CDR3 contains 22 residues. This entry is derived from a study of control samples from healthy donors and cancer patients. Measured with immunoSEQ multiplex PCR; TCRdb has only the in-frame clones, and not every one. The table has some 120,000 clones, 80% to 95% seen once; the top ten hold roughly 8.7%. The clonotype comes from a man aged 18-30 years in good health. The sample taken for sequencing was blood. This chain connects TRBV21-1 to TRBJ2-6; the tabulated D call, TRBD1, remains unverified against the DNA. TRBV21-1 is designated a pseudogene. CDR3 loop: CASSKTFQGADRFFSGANVLTF. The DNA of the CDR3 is TGTGCCAGCAGCAAAACGTTCCAGGGTGCGGACAGGTTTTTCTCTGGGGCCAACGTCCTGACTTTC.